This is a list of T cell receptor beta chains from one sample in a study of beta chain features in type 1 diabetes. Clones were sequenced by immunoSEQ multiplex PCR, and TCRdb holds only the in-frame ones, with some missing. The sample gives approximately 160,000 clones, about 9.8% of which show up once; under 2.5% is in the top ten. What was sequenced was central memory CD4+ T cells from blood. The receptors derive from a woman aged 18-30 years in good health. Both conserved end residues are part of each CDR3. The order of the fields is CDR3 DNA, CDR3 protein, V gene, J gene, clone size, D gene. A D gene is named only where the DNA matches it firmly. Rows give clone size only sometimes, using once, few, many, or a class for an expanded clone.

CDR3 DNA: TGTGCCAGCAGTCCACAGGGGAACACTGAAGCTTTCTTT
CDR3 protein: CASSPQGNTEAFF
V gene: TRBV7-2
J gene: TRBJ1-1
clone size: few
D gene: NA

CDR3 DNA: TGTGCCATCAGGTCCGTGGGACTAGCGGGGTACGAGCAGTACTTC
CDR3 protein: CAIRSVGLAGYEQYF
V gene: TRBV10-3
J gene: TRBJ2-7
clone size: medium-sized
D gene: TRBD2

CDR3 DNA: TGCAGCGTTAATCTAGCGGGGGGAGATGAGCAGTTCTTC
CDR3 protein: CSVNLAGGDEQFF
V gene: TRBV29-1
J gene: TRBJ2-1
clone size: NA
D gene: TRBD2

CDR3 DNA: TGTGCCAGCAGTTGGGGACTAGCGGGTACGCAGTATTTT
CDR3 protein: CASSWGLAGTQYF
V gene: TRBV27
J gene: TRBJ2-3
clone size: few
D gene: TRBD2

CDR3 DNA: TGTGCCTGGAGTGCGTCGGCGGGGGCAATTGGGGAGCAGTTCTTC
CDR3 protein: CAWSASAGAIGEQFF
V gene: TRBV30
J gene: TRBJ2-1
clone size: NA
D gene: NA

CDR3 DNA: TGTGCCAGCAGCCTCAGCACAGATACGCAGTATTTT
CDR3 protein: CASSLSTDTQYF
V gene: TRBV9
J gene: TRBJ2-3
clone size: few
D gene: NA

CDR3 DNA: TGCGCCAGCAGCCAAGTTAACATGGTCTCCTACAATGAGCAGTTCTTC
CDR3 protein: CASSQVNMVSYNEQFF
V gene: TRBV4-3
J gene: TRBJ2-1
clone size: many
D gene: NA

CDR3 DNA: TGTGCCAGCAGCGTAACAGCTGGCACTGAAGCTTTCTTT
CDR3 protein: CASSVTAGTEAFF
V gene: TRBV9
J gene: TRBJ1-1
clone size: NA
D gene: NA

CDR3 DNA: TGTGCCAGCAGCAGCGCGGAGGCGGGGGGCTACACCTTC
CDR3 protein: CASSSAEAGGYTF
V gene: TRBV7-9
J gene: TRBJ1-2
clone size: once
D gene: NA

CDR3 DNA: TGTGCCAGCAGCTTAGGACAGGCGTCCTACAATGAGCAGTTCTTC
CDR3 protein: CASSLGQASYNEQFF
V gene: TRBV11-2
J gene: TRBJ2-1
clone size: few
D gene: NA

CDR3 DNA: TGCGCTAGCGGGAGGGGTGACACCGGGGAGCTGTTTTTT
CDR3 protein: CASGRGDTGELFF
V gene: TRBV6-1
J gene: TRBJ2-2
clone size: NA
D gene: TRBD2

CDR3 DNA: TGCAGCGTTGCAGGGTTGGACACTGAAGCTTTCTTT
CDR3 protein: CSVAGLDTEAFF
V gene: TRBV29-1
J gene: TRBJ1-1
clone size: few
D gene: NA

CDR3 DNA: TGTGCCAGTAACCCCGGAGGGAGGGGCGCAGATACGCAGTATTTT
CDR3 protein: CASNPGGRGADTQYF
V gene: TRBV2
J gene: TRBJ2-3
clone size: NA
D gene: TRBD2

CDR3 DNA: TGTGCCAGCAGCCCAAGACAGGGAGTCACCGGGGAGCTGTTTTTT
CDR3 protein: CASSPRQGVTGELFF
V gene: TRBV11-3
J gene: TRBJ2-2
clone size: NA
D gene: TRBD1

CDR3 DNA: TGCGCCAGCAGCTTGATAGGACAGCAAGGGGATGGCTACACCTTC
CDR3 protein: CASSLIGQQGDGYTF
V gene: TRBV5-1
J gene: TRBJ1-2
clone size: NA
D gene: NA

CDR3 DNA: TGTGCCAGCTCCATAACGGACAGGTGGGCTGAAGCTTTCTTT
CDR3 protein: CASSITDRWAEAFF
V gene: TRBV18
J gene: TRBJ1-1
clone size: few
D gene: TRBD1

CDR3 DNA: TGCAGCGTTCAAACAGGGACGGGGCGCAATCAGCCCCAGCATTTT
CDR3 protein: CSVQTGTGRNQPQHF
V gene: TRBV29-1
J gene: TRBJ1-5
clone size: few
D gene: NA

CDR3 DNA: TGTGCCTGGAGTGTACTATTGCGGTCCGGGGCCCAGTACTTC
CDR3 protein: CAWSVLLRSGAQYF
V gene: TRBV30
J gene: TRBJ2-5
clone size: few
D gene: NA

CDR3 DNA: TGCGCCAGCAGCACCGCAGGGTCGGGCTACGAGCAGTACTTC
CDR3 protein: CASSTAGSGYEQYF
V gene: TRBV5-1
J gene: TRBJ2-7
clone size: few
D gene: NA

CDR3 DNA: TGTGCCAGCAGCTTAGATATTGGGTACGGGATCACAGATACGCAGTATTTT
CDR3 protein: CASSLDIGYGITDTQYF
V gene: TRBV11-2
J gene: TRBJ2-3
clone size: few
D gene: NA

CDR3 DNA: TGTGCCAGCAGCTGGACAGGTCTAAGGGACACTGAAGCTTTCTTT
CDR3 protein: CASSWTGLRDTEAFF
V gene: TRBV5-6
J gene: TRBJ1-1
clone size: many
D gene: TRBD1

CDR3 DNA: TGTGCCAGCAGCTCTCCCACCTACCTAGCGGGAGACGGCACCGGGGAGCTGTTTTTT
CDR3 protein: CASSSPTYLAGDGTGELFF
V gene: TRBV11-2
J gene: TRBJ2-2
clone size: NA
D gene: TRBD2

CDR3 DNA: TGTGCCAGCAGACGACTAGGAGGGGATCGCACAGATACGCAGTATTTT
CDR3 protein: CASRRLGGDRTDTQYF
V gene: TRBV6-6
J gene: TRBJ2-3
clone size: many
D gene: NA

CDR3 DNA: TGTGCCAGCAGGTTAACTAGCCGTAGCATTCAGTACTTC
CDR3 protein: CASRLTSRSIQYF
V gene: TRBV27
J gene: TRBJ2-4
clone size: NA
D gene: NA

CDR3 DNA: TGCGCCAGCAGCCAAGATGGAGGGACCGGGGAGCTGTTTTTT
CDR3 protein: CASSQDGGTGELFF
V gene: TRBV5-1
J gene: TRBJ2-2
clone size: NA
D gene: NA

CDR3 DNA: TGTGCCAGCAGCTTGAGTCGAGGGTACGGCAATGAGCAGTTCTTC
CDR3 protein: CASSLSRGYGNEQFF
V gene: TRBV11-3
J gene: TRBJ2-1
clone size: NA
D gene: NA

CDR3 DNA: TGTGCCAGCCCACGAAGGGGGGGCGGCACTGAAGCTTTCTTT
CDR3 protein: CASPRRGGGTEAFF
V gene: TRBV6-1
J gene: TRBJ1-1
clone size: NA
D gene: NA

CDR3 DNA: TGTGCCAGCAGTTATGGACAGGGGGCCTACAATGAGCAGTTCTTC
CDR3 protein: CASSYGQGAYNEQFF
V gene: TRBV7-2
J gene: TRBJ2-1
clone size: few
D gene: TRBD1

CDR3 DNA: TGTGCCATCAGTGAGTCAACAGGGTGGAGTGAAAAACTGTTTTTT
CDR3 protein: CAISESTGWSEKLFF
V gene: TRBV10-3
J gene: TRBJ1-4
clone size: many
D gene: NA

CDR3 DNA: TGTGCCAGCAGTTACGGGTCTAGTCTCGGAGACGAGCAGTACTTC
CDR3 protein: CASSYGSSLGDEQYF
V gene: TRBV6-6
J gene: TRBJ2-7
clone size: few
D gene: NA

CDR3 DNA: TGTGCTAGTGGTACCCAAGGACTAGCGGCTAGCACAGATACGCAGTATTTT
CDR3 protein: CASGTQGLAASTDTQYF
V gene: TRBV12-5
J gene: TRBJ2-3
clone size: few
D gene: TRBD2

CDR3 DNA: TGTGCCAGCAGTTTATGGGGACTTGGGGACTCTAATACGCAGTATTTT
CDR3 protein: CASSLWGLGDSNTQYF
V gene: TRBV27
J gene: TRBJ2-3
clone size: NA
D gene: NA

CDR3 DNA: TGCGCCAGCAGCTTGGCCGACAGAAGATACGAGCAGTACTTC
CDR3 protein: CASSLADRRYEQYF
V gene: TRBV5-1
J gene: TRBJ2-7
clone size: NA
D gene: NA

CDR3 DNA: TGTGCCAGCAGTTCCTTTGGGACACCATCCTACGAGCAGTACTTC
CDR3 protein: CASSSFGTPSYEQYF
V gene: TRBV27
J gene: TRBJ2-7
clone size: NA
D gene: NA

CDR3 DNA: TGCGCCAGCAGCCAAGATGAGGTAGCGGCCTACAATGAGCAGTTCTTC
CDR3 protein: CASSQDEVAAYNEQFF
V gene: TRBV4-3
J gene: TRBJ2-1
clone size: NA
D gene: NA

CDR3 DNA: TGTGCCAGCAGCTTGTTAGCGGGGGGGGGATACGAGCAGTACTTC
CDR3 protein: CASSLLAGGGYEQYF
V gene: TRBV5-6
J gene: TRBJ2-7
clone size: NA
D gene: TRBD2

CDR3 DNA: TGCGCCAGCAGCCTTCAACTAGCGGGGGCCCGAACCTACGAGCAGTACTTC
CDR3 protein: CASSLQLAGARTYEQYF
V gene: TRBV4-1
J gene: TRBJ2-7
clone size: NA
D gene: TRBD2

CDR3 DNA: TGTGCCAGCAGCACCGGGACAGGGGGCACAGATACGCAGTATTTT
CDR3 protein: CASSTGTGGTDTQYF
V gene: TRBV11-2
J gene: TRBJ2-3
clone size: NA
D gene: TRBD1

CDR3 DNA: TGCGCCAGCAGCCCGGGACATGAGTTGTCTGGGGCCAACGTCCTGACTTTC
CDR3 protein: CASSPGHELSGANVLTF
V gene: TRBV5-1
J gene: TRBJ2-6
clone size: NA
D gene: NA

CDR3 DNA: TGTGCCAGCCAAAAACTAGACGGGAGCTCCTACAATGAGCAGTTCTTC
CDR3 protein: CASQKLDGSSYNEQFF
V gene: TRBV11-1
J gene: TRBJ2-1
clone size: few
D gene: NA

CDR3 DNA: TGTGCCAGCAGCGAACGGATAGCGGGAGTAGGAGAGACCCAGTACTTC
CDR3 protein: CASSERIAGVGETQYF
V gene: TRBV9
J gene: TRBJ2-5
clone size: few
D gene: TRBD2

CDR3 DNA: TGCGCCAGCAGCCAAGATACAGCGGGGAGTACCGGGGAGCTGTTTTTT
CDR3 protein: CASSQDTAGSTGELFF
V gene: TRBV5-4
J gene: TRBJ2-2
clone size: NA
D gene: TRBD2

CDR3 DNA: TGTGCTAGCAGCTTAGACAGGAACACTGAAGCTTTCTTT
CDR3 protein: CASSLDRNTEAFF
V gene: TRBV7-7
J gene: TRBJ1-1
clone size: few
D gene: NA